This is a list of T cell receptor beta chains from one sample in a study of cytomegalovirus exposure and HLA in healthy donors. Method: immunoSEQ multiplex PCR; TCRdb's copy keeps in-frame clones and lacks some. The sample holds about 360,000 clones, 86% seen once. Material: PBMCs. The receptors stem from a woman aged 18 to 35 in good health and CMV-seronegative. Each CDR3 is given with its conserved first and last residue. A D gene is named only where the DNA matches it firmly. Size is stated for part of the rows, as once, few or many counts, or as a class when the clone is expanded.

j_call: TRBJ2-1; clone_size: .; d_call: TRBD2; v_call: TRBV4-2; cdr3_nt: TGTGCCAGCAGCCAAAGGGGACTAGCGGACTACAATGAGCAGTTCTTC; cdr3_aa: CASSQRGLADYNEQFF
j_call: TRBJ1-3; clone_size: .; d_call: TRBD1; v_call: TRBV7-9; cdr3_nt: TGTGCCAGCAGCTCCCGGGACAGGACCCCCTCTGGAAACACCATATATTTT; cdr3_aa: CASSSRDRTPSGNTIYF
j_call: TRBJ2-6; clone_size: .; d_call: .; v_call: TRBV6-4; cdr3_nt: TGTGCCAGCAGTGCGGGTTATGATGGGGCCAACGTCCTGACTTTC; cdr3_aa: CASSAGYDGANVLTF
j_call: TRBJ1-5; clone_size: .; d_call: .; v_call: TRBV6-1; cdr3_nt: TGTGCCAGCAGTGAGCACCGCGGGAATCAGCCCCAGCATTTT; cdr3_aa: CASSEHRGNQPQHF
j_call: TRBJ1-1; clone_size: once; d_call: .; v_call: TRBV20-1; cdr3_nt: TGCAGTGCTAGAGTTTCTACTGAAGCTTTCTTT; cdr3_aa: CSARVSTEAFF
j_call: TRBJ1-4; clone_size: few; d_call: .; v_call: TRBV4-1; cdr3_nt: TGCGCCAGCAGCCAAGGTCATTCGGGTCATGAAAAACTGTTTTTT; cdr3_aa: CASSQGHSGHEKLFF
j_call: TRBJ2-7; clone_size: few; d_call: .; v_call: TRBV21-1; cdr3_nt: TGTGCCAGGCCCCAGGGTTACTCCTACGAGCAGTACTTC; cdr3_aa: CARPQGYSYEQYF
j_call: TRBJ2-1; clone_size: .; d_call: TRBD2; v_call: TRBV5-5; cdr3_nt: TGTGCCAGCAGCTTCGAACTAGCGGGAGGGGTTGAGCAGTTCTTC; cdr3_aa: CASSFELAGGVEQFF
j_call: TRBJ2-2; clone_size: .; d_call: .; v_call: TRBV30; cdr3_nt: TGTGCCTGGAGTGTACTTGATGACAGGGAGGACACCGGGGAGCTGTTTTTT; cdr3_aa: CAWSVLDDREDTGELFF
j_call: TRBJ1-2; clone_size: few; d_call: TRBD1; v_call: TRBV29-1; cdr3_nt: TGCAGCGGCAGGGGGCTGTACGGCTACACCTTC; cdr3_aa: CSGRGLYGYTF
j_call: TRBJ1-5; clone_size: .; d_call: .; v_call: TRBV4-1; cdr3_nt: TGCGCCAGCAGCCAAGTAGTGAGCAATCAGCCCCAGCATTTT; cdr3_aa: CASSQVVSNQPQHF
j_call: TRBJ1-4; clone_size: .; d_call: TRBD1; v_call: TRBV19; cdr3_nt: TGTGCCAGCGGGGACAGGCCTAATGAAAAACTGTTTTTT; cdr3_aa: CASGDRPNEKLFF
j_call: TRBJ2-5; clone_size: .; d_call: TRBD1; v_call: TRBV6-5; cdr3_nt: TGTGCCAGCAATTCGGGACAGGGGGGGAGAGAGACCCAGTACTTC; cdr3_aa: CASNSGQGGRETQYF
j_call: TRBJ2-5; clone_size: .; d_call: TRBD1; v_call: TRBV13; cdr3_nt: TGTGCCAGCAGCTCAGGGGACAGTCAAGAGACCCAGTACTTC; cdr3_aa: CASSSGDSQETQYF
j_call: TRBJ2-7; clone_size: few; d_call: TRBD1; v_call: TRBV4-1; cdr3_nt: TGCGCCAGCAGCCAAGAGATCACAGGGGGCGAGCAGTACTTC; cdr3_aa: CASSQEITGGEQYF
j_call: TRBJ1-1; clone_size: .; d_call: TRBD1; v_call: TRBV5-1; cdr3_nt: TGCGCCAGCAGCTGGGGGACAGGGGGAGTCACTGAAGCTTTCTTT; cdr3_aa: CASSWGTGGVTEAFF
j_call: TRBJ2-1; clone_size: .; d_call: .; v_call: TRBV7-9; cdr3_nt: TGTGCCAGCAGCGCGGAACGGAGGGTAGGGCTCTTTAATGAGCAGTTCTTC; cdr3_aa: CASSAERRVGLFNEQFF
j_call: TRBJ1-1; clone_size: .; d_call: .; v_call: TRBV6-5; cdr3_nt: TGTGCCAGCATGCCTAGAGGGTTGAGGACTGAAGCTTTCTTT; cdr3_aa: CASMPRGLRTEAFF
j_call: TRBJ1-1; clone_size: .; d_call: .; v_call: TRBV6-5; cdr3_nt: TGTGCCAGCAGTTACCCCGGGGGGGGAGGGACTGAAGCTTTCTTT; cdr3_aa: CASSYPGGGGTEAFF
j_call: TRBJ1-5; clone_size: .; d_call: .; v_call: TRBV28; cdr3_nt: TGTGCCAGCCTACGGGACACCAATAGCAATCAGCCCCAGCATTTT; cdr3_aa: CASLRDTNSNQPQHF
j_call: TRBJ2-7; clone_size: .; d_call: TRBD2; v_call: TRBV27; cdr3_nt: TGTGCCAGCAGCCTAATAGCGGGGAGGTACGAGCAGTACTTC; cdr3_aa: CASSLIAGRYEQYF
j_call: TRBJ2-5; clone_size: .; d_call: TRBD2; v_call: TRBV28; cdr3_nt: TGTGCCAGCAGTTGGGGACTAGCGGGGGAGGAGACCCAGTACTTC; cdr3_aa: CASSWGLAGEETQYF
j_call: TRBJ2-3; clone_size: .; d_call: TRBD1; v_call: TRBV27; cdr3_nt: TGTGCCAGCAGTTTAGAGGGACAGGGTTACCGCACAGATACGCAGTATTTT; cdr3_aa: CASSLEGQGYRTDTQYF
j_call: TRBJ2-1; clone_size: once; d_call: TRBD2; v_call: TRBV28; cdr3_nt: TGTGCCAGCAGCGGGTCTAGCGGGAGTTACGAAGCCTACAATGAGCAGTTCTTC; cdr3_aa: CASSGSSGSYEAYNEQFF
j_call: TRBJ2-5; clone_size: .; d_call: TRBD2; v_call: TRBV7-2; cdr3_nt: TGTGCCAGCAGCCCAGGACTAGTCGGGACCCAGTACTTC; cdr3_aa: CASSPGLVGTQYF
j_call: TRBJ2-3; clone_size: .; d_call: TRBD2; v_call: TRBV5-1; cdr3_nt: TGCGCCAGCAGCGCCTACAATGGCGGGAGGACAGATACGCAGTATTTT; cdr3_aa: CASSAYNGGRTDTQYF
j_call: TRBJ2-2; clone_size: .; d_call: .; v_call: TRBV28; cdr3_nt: TGTGCCGAGTCGCGGGATTACACCGGGGAGCTGTTTTTT; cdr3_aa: CAESRDYTGELFF
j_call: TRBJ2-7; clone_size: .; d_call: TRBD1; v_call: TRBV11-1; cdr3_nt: TGTGCCAGCAGCAAGGACAGGGGGACCTCCTACGAGCAGTACTTC; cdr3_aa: CASSKDRGTSYEQYF
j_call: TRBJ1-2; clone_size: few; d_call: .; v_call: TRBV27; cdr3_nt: TGTGCCAGCAGCCACACCTTGTCGAATGGCTACACCTTC; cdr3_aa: CASSHTLSNGYTF
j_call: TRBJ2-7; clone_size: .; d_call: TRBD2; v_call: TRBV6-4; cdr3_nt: TGTGCCAGCAGTGACTCGAGTCCCAATAGCGGGAGGGCCTTTGGGTACGAGCAGTACTTC; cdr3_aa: CASSDSSPNSGRAFGYEQYF
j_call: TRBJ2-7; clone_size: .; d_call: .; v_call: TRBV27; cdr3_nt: TGTGCCAGCAGAAGAGGAGGGCCCTCGGTCTACGAGCAGTACTTC; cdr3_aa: CASRRGGPSVYEQYF